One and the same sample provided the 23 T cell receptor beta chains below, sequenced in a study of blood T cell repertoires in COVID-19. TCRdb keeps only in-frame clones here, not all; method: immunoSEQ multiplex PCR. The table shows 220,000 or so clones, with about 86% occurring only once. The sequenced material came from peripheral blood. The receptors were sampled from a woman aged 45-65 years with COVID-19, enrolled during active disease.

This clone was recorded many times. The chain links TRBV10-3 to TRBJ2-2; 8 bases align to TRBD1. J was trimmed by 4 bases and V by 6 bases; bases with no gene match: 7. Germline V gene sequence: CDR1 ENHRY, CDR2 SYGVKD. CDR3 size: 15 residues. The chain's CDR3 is CAIRDRERITGELFF. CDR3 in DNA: TGTGCCATCAGGGACAGGGAAAGGATCACCGGGGAGCTGTTTTTT.

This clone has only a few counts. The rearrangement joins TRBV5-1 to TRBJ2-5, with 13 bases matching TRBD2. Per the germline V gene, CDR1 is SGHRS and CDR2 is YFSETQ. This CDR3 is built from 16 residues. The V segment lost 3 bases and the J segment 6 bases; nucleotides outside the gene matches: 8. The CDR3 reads CASSSSGTSGVKTQYF. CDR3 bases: TGCGCCAGCAGCTCCTCCGGGACTAGCGGGGTTAAGACCCAGTACTTC.

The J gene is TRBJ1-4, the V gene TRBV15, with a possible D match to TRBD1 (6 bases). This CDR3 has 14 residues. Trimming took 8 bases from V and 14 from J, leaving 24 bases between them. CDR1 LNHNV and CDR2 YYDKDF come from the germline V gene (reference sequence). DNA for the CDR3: TGTGCCACCGCATTAGTCCAAGGAGGGGGAGGGCTGTTTTTT. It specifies CATALVQGGGGLFF.

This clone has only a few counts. The CDR3 region has the DNA TGTGCCACCAGCAGAGATGAGGGGGGGATCAACTATGGCTACACCTTC. Its translation: CATSRDEGGINYGYTF. The chain has TRBV15 and TRBJ1-2, with a possible D match to TRBD1 (6 bases). V was shortened by 0 bases and J by 2 bases, with 13 bases between the two germline ends. The germline gives CDR1 LNHNV, CDR2 YYDKDF (reference sequence). This CDR3 has 16 amino acids. Together with reference TRBV15 and TRBJ1-2, the CDR3 gives the full variable domain: DAMVIQNPRYQVTQFGKPVTLSCSQTLNHNVMYWYQQKSSQAPKLLFHYYDKDFNNEADTPDNFQSRRPNTSFCFLDIRSPGLGDTAMYLCATSRDEGGINYGYTFGSGTRLTVV.

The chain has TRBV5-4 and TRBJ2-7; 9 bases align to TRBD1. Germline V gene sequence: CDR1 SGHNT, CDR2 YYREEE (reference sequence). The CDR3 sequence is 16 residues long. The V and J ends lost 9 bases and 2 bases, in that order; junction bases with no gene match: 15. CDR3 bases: TGTGCCACCGCGACAGGGGGACCTTTTGGTACCTACGAGCAGTACGTC. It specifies CATATGGPFGTYEQYV.

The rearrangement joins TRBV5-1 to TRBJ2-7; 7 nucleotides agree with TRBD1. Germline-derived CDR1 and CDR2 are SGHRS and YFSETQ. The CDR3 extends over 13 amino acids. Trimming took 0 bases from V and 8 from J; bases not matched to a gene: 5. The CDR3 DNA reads TGCGCCAGCAGCTTGGAGGCAGGGGGTCAGCAGTACGTC. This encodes CASSLEAGGQQYV.

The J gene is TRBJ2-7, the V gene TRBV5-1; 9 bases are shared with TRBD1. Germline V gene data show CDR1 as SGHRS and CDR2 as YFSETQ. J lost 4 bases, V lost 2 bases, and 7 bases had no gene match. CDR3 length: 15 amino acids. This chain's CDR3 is CASSFGGTGLYEQYF. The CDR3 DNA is TGCGCCAGCAGCTTCGGCGGGACAGGGTTATACGAGCAGTACTTC.

CDR3: CASSIGLPAGEQYF. The CDR3 nucleotides read TGTGCCAGCAGCATAGGACTTCCCGCGGGGGAGCAGTACTTC. The chain carries TRBV5-8 and TRBJ2-7; weak D call: TRBD2 (6 bases). The CDR3 has 14 residues. Trimming took off 4 bases at V and 7 bases at J, with 18 bases between the two ends. Germline V gene lookup returns CDR1 SGHTS and CDR2 YDEGEE.

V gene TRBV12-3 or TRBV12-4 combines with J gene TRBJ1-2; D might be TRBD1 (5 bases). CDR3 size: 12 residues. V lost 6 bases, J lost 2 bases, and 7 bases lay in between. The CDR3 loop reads CASRQANYGYTF. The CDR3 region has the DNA TGTGCCAGCAGACAGGCAAACTATGGCTACACCTTC.

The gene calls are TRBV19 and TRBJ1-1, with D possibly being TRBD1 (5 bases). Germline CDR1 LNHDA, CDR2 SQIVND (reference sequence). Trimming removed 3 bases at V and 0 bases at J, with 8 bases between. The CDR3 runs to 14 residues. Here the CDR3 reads CASSIRGMNTEAFF. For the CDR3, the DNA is TGTGCCAGTAGTATTAGGGGCATGAACACTGAAGCTTTCTTT. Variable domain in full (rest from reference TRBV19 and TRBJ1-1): DGGITQSPKYLFRKEGQNVTLSCEQNLNHDAMYWYRQDPGQGLRLIYYSQIVNDFQKGDIAEGYSVSREKKESFPLTVTSAQKNPTAFYLCASSIRGMNTEAFFGQGTRLTVV.

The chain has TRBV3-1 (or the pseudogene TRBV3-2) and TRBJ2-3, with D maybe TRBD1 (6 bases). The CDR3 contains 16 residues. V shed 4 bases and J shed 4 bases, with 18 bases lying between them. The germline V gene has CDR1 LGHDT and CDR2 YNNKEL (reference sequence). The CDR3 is CASSPLGAIGADTQYF. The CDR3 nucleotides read TGTGCCAGCAGCCCCCTGGGGGCGATCGGCGCAGATACGCAGTATTTT.

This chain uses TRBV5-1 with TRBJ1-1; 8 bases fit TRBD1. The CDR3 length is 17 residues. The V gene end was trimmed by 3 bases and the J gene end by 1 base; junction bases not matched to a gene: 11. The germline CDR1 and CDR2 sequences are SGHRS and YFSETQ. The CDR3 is CASSSLFGTGRNTEAFF. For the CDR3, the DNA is TGCGCCAGCAGCTCGCTCTTCGGGACAGGTAGGAACACTGAAGCTTTCTTT.

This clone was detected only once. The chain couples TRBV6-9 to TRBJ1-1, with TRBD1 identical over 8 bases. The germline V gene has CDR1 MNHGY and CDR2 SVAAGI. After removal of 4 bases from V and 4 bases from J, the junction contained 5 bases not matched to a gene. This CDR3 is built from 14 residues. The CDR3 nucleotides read TGTGCCAGCAGTTCCGACAGGGGAAGCACTGAAGCTTTCTTT. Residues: CASSSDRGSTEAFF.

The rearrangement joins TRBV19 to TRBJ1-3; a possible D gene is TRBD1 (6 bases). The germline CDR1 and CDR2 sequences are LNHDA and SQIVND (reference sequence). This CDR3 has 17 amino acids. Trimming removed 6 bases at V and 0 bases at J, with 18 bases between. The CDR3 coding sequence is TGTGCCAGTAGCCCGATGGACAGACTTATCTCTGGAAACACCATATATTTT. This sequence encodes CASSPMDRLISGNTIYF.

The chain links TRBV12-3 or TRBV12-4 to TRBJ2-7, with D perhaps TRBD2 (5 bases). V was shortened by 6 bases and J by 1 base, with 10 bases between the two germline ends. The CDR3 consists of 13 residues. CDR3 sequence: CASSFWESYEQYF. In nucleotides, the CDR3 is TGTGCCAGCAGCTTTTGGGAGTCCTACGAGCAGTACTTC.

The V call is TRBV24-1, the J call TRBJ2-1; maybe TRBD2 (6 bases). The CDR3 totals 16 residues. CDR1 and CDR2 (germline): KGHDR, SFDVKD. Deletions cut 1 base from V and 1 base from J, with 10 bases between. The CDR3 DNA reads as TGTGCCACCAGTGATTTAAAAGGGAGGTCCTACAATGAGCAGTTCTTC. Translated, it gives CATSDLKGRSYNEQFF.

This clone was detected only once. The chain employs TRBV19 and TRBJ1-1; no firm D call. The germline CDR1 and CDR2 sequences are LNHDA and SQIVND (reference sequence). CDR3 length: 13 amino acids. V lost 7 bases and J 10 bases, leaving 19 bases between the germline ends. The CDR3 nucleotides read TGTGCCAGTATCCAGGACTTCCCCAAGGGAGCTTTCTTT. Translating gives CASIQDFPKGAFF. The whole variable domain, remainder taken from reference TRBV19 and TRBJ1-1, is DGGITQSPKYLFRKEGQNVTLSCEQNLNHDAMYWYRQDPGQGLRLIYYSQIVNDFQKGDIAEGYSVSREKKESFPLTVTSAQKNPTAFYLCASIQDFPKGAFFGQGTRLTVV.

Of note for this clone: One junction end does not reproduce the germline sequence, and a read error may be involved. CDR3 nucleotides: TGTGCCAGCACTTTAGCGGGAAGCTCCTACGAGCAGTACTTC. Its translation: CASTLAGSSYEQYF. The J gene is TRBJ2-7, the V gene TRBV28; 8 bases are shared with TRBD2. Germline V gene sequence: CDR1 MDHEN, CDR2 SYDVKM. CDR3 length equals 14 residues.

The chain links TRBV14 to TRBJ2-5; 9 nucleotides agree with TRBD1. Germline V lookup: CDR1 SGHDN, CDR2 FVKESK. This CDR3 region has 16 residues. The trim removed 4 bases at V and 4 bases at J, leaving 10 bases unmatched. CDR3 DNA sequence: TGTGCCAGCAGCCTCGGACAGGGGTCCGTCGGAGAGACCCAGTACTTC. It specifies CASSLGQGSVGETQYF. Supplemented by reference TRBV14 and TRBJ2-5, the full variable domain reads EAGVTQFPSHSVIEKGQTVTLRCDPISGHDNLYWYRRVMGKEIKFLLHFVKESKQDESGMPNNRFLAERTGGTYSTLKVQPAELEDSGVYFCASSLGQGSVGETQYFGPGTRLLVL.

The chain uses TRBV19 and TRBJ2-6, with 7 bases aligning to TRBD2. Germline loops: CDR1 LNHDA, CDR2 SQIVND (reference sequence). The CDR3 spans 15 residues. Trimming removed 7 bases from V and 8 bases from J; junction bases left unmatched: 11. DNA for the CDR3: TGTGCCAGTACTAAGGGGAGGGTTGTGCCCAACGTCCTGACTTTC. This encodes CASTKGRVVPNVLTF.

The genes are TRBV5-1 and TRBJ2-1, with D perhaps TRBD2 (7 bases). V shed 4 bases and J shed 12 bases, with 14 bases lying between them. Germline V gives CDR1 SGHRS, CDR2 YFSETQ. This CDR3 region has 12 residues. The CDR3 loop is CASSPGGGAQFF. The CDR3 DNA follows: TGCGCCAGCAGCCCCGGTGGGGGGGCGCAGTTCTTC.

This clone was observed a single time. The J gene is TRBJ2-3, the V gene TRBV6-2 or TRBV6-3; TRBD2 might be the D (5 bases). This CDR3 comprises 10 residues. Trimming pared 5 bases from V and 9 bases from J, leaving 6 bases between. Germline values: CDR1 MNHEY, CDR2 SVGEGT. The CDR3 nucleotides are TGTGCCAGCAGTGAGGGAACGCAGTATTTT. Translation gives CASSEGTQYF.

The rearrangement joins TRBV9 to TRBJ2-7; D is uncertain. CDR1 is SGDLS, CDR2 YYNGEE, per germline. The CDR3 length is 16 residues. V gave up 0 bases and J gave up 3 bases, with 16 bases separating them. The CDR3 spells CASSVDPSQTVYEQYF. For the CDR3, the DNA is TGTGCCAGCAGCGTAGACCCTAGTCAAACGGTCTACGAGCAGTACTTC.